The 14 T cell receptor beta chains reported below all come from one sample, sequenced in a study of OX40 agonist ivuxolimab in advanced cancers. Measured with immunoSEQ multiplex PCR; TCRdb has only the in-frame clones, and not every one. The data contain about 98,000 clones, 87% of them seen just once; the ten biggest clones take up roughly 0.5%. The specimen comprised CD4+ or CD8+ T cells sorted from blood, sampled in a trial of the OX40 agonist ivuxolimab. The receptor set was obtained from an adult with an advanced solid tumor such as melanoma, head and neck, liver or kidney cancer.

For this clone: This CDR3 fails to terminate in the conserved phenylalanine or tryptophan, so it likely reflects a read error. Because the CDR3's place on the DNA is in doubt, the DNA is left out and the CDR3 is given as listed by TCRdb. The rearrangement joins TRBV20-1 to TRBJ2-7; the table's D call TRBD1 went unverified against the DNA. The CDR3 is 11 residues long, ends included. CDR1 and CDR2 from the germline V gene are DFQATT and SNEGSKA (reference sequence). CDR3 in amino acids: CSARDGATDSI.

The chain carries TRBV4-1 and TRBJ2-1; D not resolved. The V and J ends lost 0 bases and 5 bases respectively, with 8 bases between them. The germline CDR1 and CDR2 sequences are MGHRA and YSYEKL. The CDR3 runs 14 residues. This chain's CDR3 is CASSQDGPHNEQFF. In DNA, the CDR3 is TGCGCCAGCAGCCAAGATGGACCACACAATGAGCAGTTCTTC.

This chain connects TRBV5-1 to TRBJ2-3; D is perhaps TRBD1 (8 bases). The CDR3 has 18 amino acids. Germline assignment: CDR1 SGHRS and CDR2 YFSETQ. The V and J ends lost 3 bases and 5 bases respectively, with 25 bases between them. The CDR3, as DNA: TGCGCCAGCAGCTCGTCGTTGACAGGGGTTAGGGGGGGAGATACGCAGTATTTT. Translating gives CASSSSLTGVRGGDTQYF.

The chain is built from TRBV10-3 and TRBJ2-5, with 10 bases that match TRBD1. The end of the DNA fits TRBJ2-7 better, so the J call may be wrong. The CDR3 has 15 residues. Per germline, CDR1 ENHRY and CDR2 SYGVKD. The CDR3 DNA reads as TGTGCCATCAGTCCGGGACAGGGGACGTCTTACGAGCAGTACTTC. Its protein product is CAISPGQGTSYEQYF.

The chain links TRBV25-1 to TRBJ2-5; D possibly corresponds to TRBD2 (6 bases). This CDR3 contains 15 residues. Germline values: CDR1 MGHDK, CDR2 SYGVNS. Between the trimmed V and J ends, which lost 0 bases and 2 bases, there was a span of 10 bases. The CDR3 loop is CASSEYRLVQETQYF. Written as DNA, the CDR3 is TGTGCCAGCAGTGAATACCGACTAGTACAAGAGACCCAGTACTTC.

J is TRBJ2-1 and V is TRBV11-3; a possible D gene is TRBD2 (7 bases). This CDR3 has 14 amino acids. Germline V lookup: CDR1 SGHNT, CDR2 YENEEA. The V end lost 0 bases, the J end lost 9 bases, and 12 bases lay between the germline ends. The CDR3 region has the DNA TGTGCCAGCAGCTTAGAAGGGGGGGCCTTTGAGCAGTTCTTC. Translated, it gives CASSLEGGAFEQFF. Full variable domain (remainder filled in from reference TRBV11-3 and TRBJ2-1): EAGVVQSPRYKIIEKKQPVAFWCNPISGHNTLYWYLQNLGQGPELLIRYENEEAVDDSQLPKDRFSAERLKGVDSTLKIQPAELGDSAVYLCASSLEGGAFEQFFGPGTRLTVL.

This clone was picked up one time. The gene calls are TRBV7-8 and TRBJ1-1; D may be TRBD1 (5 bases). Germline CDR1 is SGHVS and CDR2 is FQNEAQ. This CDR3 has 13 residues. Trimming shortened V by 5 bases and J by 1 base, and 8 bases separated the two germline ends. The CDR3 DNA reads TGTGCCAGCAGCCAGGACACGAACACTGAAGCTTTCTTT. It encodes CASSQDTNTEAFF.

Comments on this clone: A read error may account for a junction end that differs from germline. This CDR3 is also generated by other DNA sequences in the sample. This chain links TRBV29-1 with TRBJ1-1, with a possible D match to TRBD1 (5 bases). CDR1 is SQVTM and CDR2 is ANQGSEA in the germline V gene. The CDR3 covers 14 residues. This chain's CDR3 is CSVGTSPLNTEAFF. The CDR3 DNA follows: TGCAGCGTGGGGACTTCACCGTTGAATACTGAAGCTTTCTTT. The whole variable domain, remainder taken from reference TRBV29-1 and TRBJ1-1, is SAVISQKPSRDICQRGTSLTIQCQVDSQVTMMFWYRQQPGQSLTLIATANQGSEATYESGFVIDKFPISRPNLTFSTLTVSNMSPEDSSIYLCSVGTSPLNTEAFFGQGTRLTVV.

The chain employs TRBV10-1 and TRBJ2-7, with 8 positions matching TRBD2. This CDR3 spans 14 amino acids. Germline V gene lookup returns CDR1 WNHNN and CDR2 SYGVQD (reference sequence). Unmatched junction bases numbered 10, after V lost 6 bases and J lost 6 bases. CDR3 loop: CASSPGRENSEQYF. The CDR3 nucleotides are TGCGCCAGCAGCCCCGGGAGGGAAAACTCCGAGCAGTACTTC.

The CDR3 loop is CASSPQGTSGGTGEQFF. CDR3 DNA sequence: TGCGCCAGCAGCCCACAGGGGACTAGTGGGGGGACAGGTGAGCAGTTCTTC. This chain links TRBV5-1 with TRBJ2-1; perhaps D is TRBD1 or TRBD2 (8 bases each). V lost 4 bases and J lost 9, with 26 bases in between. There are 17 residues in the CDR3. Germline values: CDR1 SGHRS, CDR2 YFSETQ.

The chain recombines TRBV4-2 with TRBJ1-2; D gene unclear. Germline CDR1 and CDR2: LGHNA and YNFKEQ. Trimming stripped 0 bases from V and 7 bases from J, with 6 bases between. The CDR3 is 12 residues long. Here the CDR3 DNA reads TGTGCCAGCAGCCAAGACGGAACTGGCTACACCTTC. Residues: CASSQDGTGYTF.

V gene TRBV7-2 combines with J gene TRBJ2-7; D may be TRBD2 (7 bases). This CDR3 is 15 amino acids long. Deletions cut 5 bases from V and 2 bases from J, with 16 bases between. The germline CDR1 and CDR2 sequences are SGHTA and FQGNSA. CDR3 residues: CASSPVGGLTYEQYF. The CDR3 DNA follows: TGTGCCAGCAGCCCAGTGGGGGGGCTCACCTACGAGCAGTACTTC.

Here the CDR3 reads CASSQGGGTSTDTQYF. The DNA for the CDR3 is TGCGCCAGCAGCCAAGGAGGGGGGACAAGCACAGATACGCAGTATTTT. The chain couples TRBV4-1 to TRBJ2-3; D is tentatively TRBD1 or TRBD2 (6 bases each). This CDR3 contains 16 residues. The ends were cut back, 1 base at V and 0 bases at J, with 11 bases in the middle. The germline V gene has CDR1 MGHRA and CDR2 YSYEKL.

The V call is TRBV7-9, the J call TRBJ1-1; D remains ambiguous. V was clipped by 6 bases and J by 5 bases, with 10 bases between them. Germline CDR1 is SEHNR and CDR2 is FQNEAQ (reference sequence). This CDR3 spans 12 amino acids. The CDR3 loop reads CASRNGRTEAFF. The CDR3 region has the DNA TGTGCCAGCAGAAATGGGCGGACTGAAGCTTTCTTT.